Described below is a single T cell receptor beta chain sequence and its context. Antigen: not known. CDR1 is DFQATT, CDR2 SNEGSKA, per germline (reference sequence). This CDR3 has 15 residues. Between the trimmed V and J ends, which lost 4 bases and 6 bases, there was a span of 19 bases. The data were taken from a study of T cell repertoires in cytomegalovirus infection. Study-level background: Through public TCR beta signatures, both CMV infection and matching HLA type were indicated.

Whole-study results and caveats: The response measured ex vivo was dominated by TCR beta clonotypes (HLA-C-restricted and CMV-specific). Cumulative frequency (of public TCR beta family members) identified carriers of CMV plus the relevant HLA.

TCRdb reprocessed the reads via MiXCR and lists one record per CDR3 protein. This repertoire shows over 100,000 distinct CDR3 sequences, about 15% found once; its top ten account for around 8.2%. Sequencing was performed on PBMCs. The chain is built from TRBV20-1 and TRBJ2-1; either TRBD1 or TRBD2 may supply D (5 bases each). This sequence originates from a human donor in good health (CMV status not recorded). Some clones in this sample may be carry-over from other donors' samples. The CDR3 loop is CSANLGTRVPNEQFF. CDR3 sequence (DNA): TGCAGTGCTAACCTAGGGACGCGGGTCCCCAATGAGCAGTTCTTC.